These T cell receptor beta chains were read from a single sample in a study of blood T cell repertoires in COVID-19. The table came from immunoSEQ multiplex PCR; TCRdb's copy has only in-frame clones and leaves some out. Altogether approximately 330,000 clones are present, 90% being singletons, with the ten largest covering about 1%. The sample consisted of peripheral blood. All receptors come from a woman between 40 and 50 years old with COVID-19, enrolled during active disease. CDR3s include the opening cysteine and the closing phenylalanine or tryptophan. Some rows mark clone size as missing; the rest say once, few, many or name a class of expanded clone.

size: NA; V: TRBV7-3; CDR3: CASSPGTARGNSPLHF
size: NA; V: TRBV7-3; CDR3: CASSPQGSDQPQHF
size: once; V: TRBV11-2; CDR3: CASSFAGRFYNEQFF
size: once; V: TRBV11-2; CDR3: CASSLVAGGTEAFF
size: once; V: TRBV6-5; CDR3: CASTSGIYNEQFF
size: NA; V: TRBV13; CDR3: CASSTGGSRVSGNTIYF
size: NA; V: TRBV5-5; CDR3: CASSLYLSLNTEAFF
size: few; V: TRBV7-9; CDR3: CASSPSFSTDKAF
size: once; V: TRBV5-4; CDR3: CASSNGQGARDTQYF
size: NA; V: TRBV5-4; CDR3: CASSLPNAGETQYF
size: NA; V: TRBV28; CDR3: CASSPSGSRKGNTEAFF
size: NA; V: TRBV3-1/TRBV3-2; CDR3: CASSRTSGDYNEQFF
size: NA; V: TRBV14; CDR3: CASSQGNRGAEAFF
size: NA; V: TRBV27; CDR3: CASSFYYQDYEQYF
size: NA; V: TRBV7-2; CDR3: CASSPGLAGSTDTQYF
size: NA; V: TRBV19; CDR3: CASSIWADATNEKLFF
size: NA; V: TRBV19; CDR3: CASNLGGRPQHF
size: NA; V: TRBV5-4; CDR3: CASSHPRGDTGELFF
size: NA; V: TRBV5-1; CDR3: CASSLGQGFRSTDTQYF
size: once; V: TRBV18; CDR3: CASSPRDRGFNEKLFF
size: NA; V: TRBV10-2; CDR3: CASTEAVYNEQFF
size: few; V: TRBV19; CDR3: CASHPRASTDTQYF
size: NA; V: TRBV6-2/TRBV6-3; CDR3: CASSGGPGGYSNQPQHF
size: NA; V: TRBV28; CDR3: CASSQGLGDEQYF
size: NA; V: TRBV18; CDR3: CASSPQSRGPTDTQYF